This T cell receptor beta chain was obtained from a study of blood T cell repertoires in COVID-19. Whole-study context: From the United States, Italy and Spain came samples of acute and convalescent COVID-19. PBMCs, B-cell-depleted T cells, or T cells provided the cDNA or gDNA that made up the material.

As handled by the study authors: Nucleated cell number was recorded as an estimate derived from reference gene primer amplification. Assay used: immunoSEQ multiplex PCR; TCRdb lists only in-frame clones, some missing. V and J calls and clone size are copied from that table; D and trimming were computed from the DNA. The repertoire holds 35,000 to 45,000 clones, with over 65% as singletons. The germline V and J ends were trimmed by 4 bases and 7 bases, with 12 bases remaining between them. The CDR3 runs to 14 residues. CDR1 is SGHRS and CDR2 is YFSETQ in the germline V gene. The receptor's source is a man aged 70-80 years with acute or convalescent COVID-19. The source material was peripheral blood. This chain joins TRBV5-1 and TRBJ1-6; D gene ambiguous. The CDR3 loop is CASSPPGSNSPLHF. The CDR3 DNA follows: TGCGCCAGCAGCCCCCCCGGGTCGAATTCACCCCTCCACTTT.